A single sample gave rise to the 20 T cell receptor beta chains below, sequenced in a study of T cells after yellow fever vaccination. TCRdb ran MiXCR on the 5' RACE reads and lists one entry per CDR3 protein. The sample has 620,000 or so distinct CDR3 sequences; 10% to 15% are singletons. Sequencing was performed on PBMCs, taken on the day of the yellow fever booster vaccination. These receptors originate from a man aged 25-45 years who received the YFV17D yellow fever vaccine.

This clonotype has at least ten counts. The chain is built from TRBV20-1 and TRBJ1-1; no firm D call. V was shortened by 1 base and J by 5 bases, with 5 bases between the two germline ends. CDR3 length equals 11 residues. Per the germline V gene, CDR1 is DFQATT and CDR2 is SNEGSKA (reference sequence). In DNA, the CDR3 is TGCAGTGCTAGAGGGGGTACTGAAGCTTTCTTT. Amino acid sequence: CSARGGTEAFF.

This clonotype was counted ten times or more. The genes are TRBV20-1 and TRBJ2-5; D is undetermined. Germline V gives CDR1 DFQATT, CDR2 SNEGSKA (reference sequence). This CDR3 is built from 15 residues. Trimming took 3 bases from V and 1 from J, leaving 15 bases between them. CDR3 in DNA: TGCAGTGCTAGTAGCTCGTATTTGGGCCAAGAGACCCAGTACTTC. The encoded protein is CSASSSYLGQETQYF.

The CDR3 DNA reads as TGTGCCAGCAGCAACGGACCCGAGCAGTACTTC. Amino acids: CASSNGPEQYF. The V and J genes are TRBV6-2 or TRBV6-3 and TRBJ2-7; D remains ambiguous. CDR1 MNHEY and CDR2 SVGEGT come from the germline V gene. Trimming cost V 6 bases and J 6 bases, with 9 bases left between them. The CDR3 length is 11 residues.

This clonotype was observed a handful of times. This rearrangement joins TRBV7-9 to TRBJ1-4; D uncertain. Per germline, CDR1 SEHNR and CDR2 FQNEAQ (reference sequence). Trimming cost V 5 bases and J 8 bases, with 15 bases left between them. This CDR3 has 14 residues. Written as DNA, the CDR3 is TGTGCCAGCAGCCTTGGCCCCGATAGGGAAAAACTGTTTTTT. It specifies CASSLGPDREKLFF.

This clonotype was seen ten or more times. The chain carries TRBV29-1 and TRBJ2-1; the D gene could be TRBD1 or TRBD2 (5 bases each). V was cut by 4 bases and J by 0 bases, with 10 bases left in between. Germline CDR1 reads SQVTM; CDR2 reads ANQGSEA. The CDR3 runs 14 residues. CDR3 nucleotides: TGCAGCGTTGCTGGGGGTTTCTCCTACAATGAGCAGTTCTTC. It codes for CSVAGGFSYNEQFF.

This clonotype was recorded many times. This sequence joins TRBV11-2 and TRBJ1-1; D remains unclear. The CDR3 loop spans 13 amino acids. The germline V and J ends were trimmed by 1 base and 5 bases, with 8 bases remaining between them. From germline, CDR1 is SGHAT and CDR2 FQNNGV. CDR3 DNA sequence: TGTGCCAGCAGCTTAGGGGTGAGGACTGAAGCTTTCTTT. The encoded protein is CASSLGVRTEAFF.

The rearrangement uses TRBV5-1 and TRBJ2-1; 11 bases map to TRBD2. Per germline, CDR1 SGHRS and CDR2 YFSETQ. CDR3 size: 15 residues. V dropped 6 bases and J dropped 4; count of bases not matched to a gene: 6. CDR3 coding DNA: TGCGCCAGCACTGCTAGCGGGAGGATTTACAATGAGCAGTTCTTC. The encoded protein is CASTASGRIYNEQFF.

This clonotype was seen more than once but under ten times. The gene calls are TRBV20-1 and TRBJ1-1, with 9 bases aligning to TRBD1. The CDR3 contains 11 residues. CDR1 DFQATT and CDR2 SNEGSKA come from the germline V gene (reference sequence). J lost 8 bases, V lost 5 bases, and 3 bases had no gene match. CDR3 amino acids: CSALGQGEAFF. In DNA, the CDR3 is TGCAGTGCTTTAGGACAGGGGGAAGCTTTCTTT.

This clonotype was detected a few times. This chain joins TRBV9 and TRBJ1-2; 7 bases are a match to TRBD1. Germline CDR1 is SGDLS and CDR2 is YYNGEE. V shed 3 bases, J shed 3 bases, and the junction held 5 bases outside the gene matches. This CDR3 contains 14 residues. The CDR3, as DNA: TGTGCCAGCAGCGGAAGGGACAGCTACTATGGCTACACCTTC. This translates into CASSGRDSYYGYTF.

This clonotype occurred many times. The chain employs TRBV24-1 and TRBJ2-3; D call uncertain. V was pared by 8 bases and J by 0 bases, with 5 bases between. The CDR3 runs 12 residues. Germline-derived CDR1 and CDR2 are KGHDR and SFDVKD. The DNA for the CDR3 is TGTGCCACCAAGAATAGCACAGATACGCAGTATTTT. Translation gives CATKNSTDTQYF.

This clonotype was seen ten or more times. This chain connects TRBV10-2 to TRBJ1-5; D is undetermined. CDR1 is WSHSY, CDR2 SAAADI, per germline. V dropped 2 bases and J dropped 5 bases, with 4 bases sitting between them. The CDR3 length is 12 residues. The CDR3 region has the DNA TGCGCCAGCAGTGAGGGGTATCAGCCCCAGCATTTT. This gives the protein CASSEGYQPQHF.

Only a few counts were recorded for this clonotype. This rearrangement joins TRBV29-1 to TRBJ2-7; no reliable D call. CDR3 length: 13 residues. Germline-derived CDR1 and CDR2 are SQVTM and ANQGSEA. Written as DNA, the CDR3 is TGCAGTGCCCGAGGTTCAGAGATCGGCGAGCAGTACTTC. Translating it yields CSARGSEIGEQYF.

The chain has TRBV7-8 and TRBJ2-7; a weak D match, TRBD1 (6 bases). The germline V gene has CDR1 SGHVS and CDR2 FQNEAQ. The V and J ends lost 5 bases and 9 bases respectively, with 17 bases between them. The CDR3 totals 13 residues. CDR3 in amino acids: CASSNRDTEGQYF. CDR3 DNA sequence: TGTGCCAGCAGCAACCGGGACACCGAAGGGCAGTACTTC. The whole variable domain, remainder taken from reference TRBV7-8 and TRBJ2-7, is GAGVSQSPRYKVAKRGQDVALRCDPISGHVSLFWYQQALGQGPEFLTYFQNEAQLDKSGLPSDRFFAERPEGSVSTLKIQRTQQEDSAVYLCASSNRDTEGQYFGPGTRLTVT.

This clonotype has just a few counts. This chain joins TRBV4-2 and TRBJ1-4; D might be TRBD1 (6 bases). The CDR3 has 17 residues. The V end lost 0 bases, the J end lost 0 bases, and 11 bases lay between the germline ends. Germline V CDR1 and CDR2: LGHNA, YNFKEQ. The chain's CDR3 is CASSQDWTAATNEKLFF. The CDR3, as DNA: TGTGCCAGCAGCCAAGATTGGACAGCTGCAACTAATGAAAAACTGTTTTTT.

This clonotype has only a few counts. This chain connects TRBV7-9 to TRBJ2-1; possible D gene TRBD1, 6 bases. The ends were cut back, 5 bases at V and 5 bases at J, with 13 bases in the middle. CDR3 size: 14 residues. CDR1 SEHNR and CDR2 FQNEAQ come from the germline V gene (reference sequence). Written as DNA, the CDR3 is TGTGCCAGCAGCCGCCATAAGGGGGACAATGAGCAGTTCTTC. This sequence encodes CASSRHKGDNEQFF.

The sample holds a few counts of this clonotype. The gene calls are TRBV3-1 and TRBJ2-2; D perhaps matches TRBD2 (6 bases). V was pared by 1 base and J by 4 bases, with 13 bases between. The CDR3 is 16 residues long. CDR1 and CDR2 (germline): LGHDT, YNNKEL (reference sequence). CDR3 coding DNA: TGTGCCAGCAGCCAAGTGGAGGGATCGATCACCGGGGAGCTGTTTTTT. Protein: CASSQVEGSITGELFF.

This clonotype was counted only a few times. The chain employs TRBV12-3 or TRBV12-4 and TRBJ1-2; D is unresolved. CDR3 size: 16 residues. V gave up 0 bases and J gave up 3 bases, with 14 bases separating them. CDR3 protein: CASSLARSPRHYGYTF. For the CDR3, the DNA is TGTGCCAGCAGTTTAGCGCGGTCCCCACGGCACTATGGCTACACCTTC.

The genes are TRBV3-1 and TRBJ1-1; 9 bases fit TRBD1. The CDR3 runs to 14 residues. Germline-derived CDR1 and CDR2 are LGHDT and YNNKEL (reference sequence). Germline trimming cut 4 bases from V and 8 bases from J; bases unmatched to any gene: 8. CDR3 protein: CASSPLRGQGEAFF. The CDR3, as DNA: TGTGCCAGCAGCCCTCTCCGGGGACAGGGAGAAGCTTTCTTT.

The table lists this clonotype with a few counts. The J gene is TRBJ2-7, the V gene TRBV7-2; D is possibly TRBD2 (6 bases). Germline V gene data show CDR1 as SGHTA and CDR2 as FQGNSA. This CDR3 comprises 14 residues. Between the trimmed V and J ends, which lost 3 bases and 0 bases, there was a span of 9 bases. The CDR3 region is CASSLADYSYEQYF. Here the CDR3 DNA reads TGTGCCAGCAGCTTGGCGGACTACTCCTACGAGCAGTACTTC.

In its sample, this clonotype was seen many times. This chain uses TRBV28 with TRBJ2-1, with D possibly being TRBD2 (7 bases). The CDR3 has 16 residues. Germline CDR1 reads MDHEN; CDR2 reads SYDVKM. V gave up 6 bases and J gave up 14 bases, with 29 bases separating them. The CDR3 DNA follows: TGTGCCAGCAGCGAGCGAGGGGGGAGGGCTTTTAGCTTGAAGTTCTTC. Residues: CASSERGGRAFSLKFF.